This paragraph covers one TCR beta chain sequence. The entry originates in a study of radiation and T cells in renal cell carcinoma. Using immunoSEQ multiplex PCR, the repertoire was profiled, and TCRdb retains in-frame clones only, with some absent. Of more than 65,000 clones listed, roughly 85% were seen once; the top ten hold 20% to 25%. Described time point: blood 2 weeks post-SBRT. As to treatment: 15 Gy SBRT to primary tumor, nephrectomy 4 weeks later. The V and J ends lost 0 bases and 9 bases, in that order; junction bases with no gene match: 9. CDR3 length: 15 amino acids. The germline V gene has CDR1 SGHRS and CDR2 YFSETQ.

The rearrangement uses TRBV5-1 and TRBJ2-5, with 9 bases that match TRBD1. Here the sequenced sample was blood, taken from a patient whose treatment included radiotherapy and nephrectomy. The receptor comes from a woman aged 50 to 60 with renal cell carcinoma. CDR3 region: CASSLEVTGGVAQYF. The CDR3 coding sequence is TGCGCCAGCAGCTTGGAGGTGACAGGGGGTGTGGCCCAGTACTTC.